This TCR beta chain comes out of a study of T-cell memory formation after mild COVID-19. Overall study: The two donors had largely donor-specific TCR clusters. Study outcomes and limitations: The main location of contracting CD4+ clones was CM and EM, and that of contracting CD8+ clones was EMRA. Day 15 to 85 contractors were CD4/CD8 balanced; later expanders leaned CD4+.

Germline loops: CDR1 LNHNV, CDR2 YYDKDF (reference sequence). Trimming took 3 bases from V and 2 from J, leaving 13 bases between them. This CDR3 is 15 amino acids long. Comment on this clonotype: What it binds is unknown.

5'RACE with constant-segment primers built TCRalpha and TCRbeta cDNA libraries with UMIs. In TCRdb, the 5' RACE reads were re-called with MiXCR into one record per CDR3 protein. The sample includes 110,000 to 150,000 distinct CDR3 sequences, less than 25% of them seen just once. The sequence came from an adult woman who had mild COVID-19 (a few samples of this study predate the infection). Cell type and time point are not known. V usage is TRBV15 and J usage is TRBJ1-2; D perhaps matches TRBD1 (6 bases). The sample comprised PBMCs or a T cell subset sorted from them (not recorded which). The CDR3 DNA reads TGTGCCACCAGCAGGAAGACAGGAGAGAACTATGGCTACACCTTC. It specifies CATSRKTGENYGYTF.